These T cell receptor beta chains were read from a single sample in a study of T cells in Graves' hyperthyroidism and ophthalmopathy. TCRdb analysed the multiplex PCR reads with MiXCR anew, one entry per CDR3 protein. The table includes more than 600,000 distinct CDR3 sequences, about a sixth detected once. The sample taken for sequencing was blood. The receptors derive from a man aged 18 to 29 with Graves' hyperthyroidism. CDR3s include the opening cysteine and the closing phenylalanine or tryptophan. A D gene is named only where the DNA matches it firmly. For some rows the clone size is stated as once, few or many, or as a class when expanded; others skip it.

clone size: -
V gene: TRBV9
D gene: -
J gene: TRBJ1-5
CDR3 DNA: TGTGCCATCAGTCCAACGTCCAGTAGGACCAATCAGCCCCAGCATTTT
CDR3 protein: CAISPTSSRTNQPQHF

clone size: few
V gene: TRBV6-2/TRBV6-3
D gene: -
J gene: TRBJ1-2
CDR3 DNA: TGTGCCAGCAGTACCGGGACGGCGACTGGTGGCTACACCTTC
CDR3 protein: CASSTGTATGGYTF

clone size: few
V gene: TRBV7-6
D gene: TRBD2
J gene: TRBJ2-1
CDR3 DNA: TGTGCCAGCAGCTTAGTGAGCAGTCGACTAGCGGCCTACAATGAGCAGTTCTTC
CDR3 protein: CASSLVSSRLAAYNEQFF

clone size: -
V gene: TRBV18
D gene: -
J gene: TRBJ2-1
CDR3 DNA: TGTGCCAGCTCACCACAGGGTACGTACGAGCAGTTCTTC
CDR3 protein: CASSPQGTYEQFF

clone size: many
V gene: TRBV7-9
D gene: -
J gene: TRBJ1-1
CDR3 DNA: TGTGCCAGCAGCTTAGCCCGAGAAGTAGCTTTCTTT
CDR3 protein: CASSLAREVAFF

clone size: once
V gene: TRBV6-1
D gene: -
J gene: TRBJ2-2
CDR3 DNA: TGTGCCACCCCCGGTCAGCCGGGGGAGCTGTTTTTT
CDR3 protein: CATPGQPGELFF

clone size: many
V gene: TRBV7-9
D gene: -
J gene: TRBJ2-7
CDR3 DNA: TGTGCCAGCAGCTTCGCCGACAGGCACGCCACCTACGAGCAGTACTTC
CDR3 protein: CASSFADRHATYEQYF

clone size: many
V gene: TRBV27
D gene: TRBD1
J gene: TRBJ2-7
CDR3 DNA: TGTGCCAGCAGTTTCCCAGGGACAGACGAGCAGTACTTC
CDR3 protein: CASSFPGTDEQYF

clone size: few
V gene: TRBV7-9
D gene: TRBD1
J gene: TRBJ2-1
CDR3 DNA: TGTGCCAGCAGCTCGACAGGGCAGGAATCCTACAATGAGCAGTTCTTC
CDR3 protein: CASSSTGQESYNEQFF

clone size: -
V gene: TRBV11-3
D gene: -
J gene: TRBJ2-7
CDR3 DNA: TGTGCCAGCAGCTTATCAGGGAAAAGGTACGAGCAGTACTTC
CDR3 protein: CASSLSGKRYEQYF

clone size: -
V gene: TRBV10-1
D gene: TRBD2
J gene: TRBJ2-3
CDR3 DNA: TGCGCCAGCAGTGAGTCGGGAGGGGAGGATACGCAGTATTTT
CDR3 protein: CASSESGGEDTQYF

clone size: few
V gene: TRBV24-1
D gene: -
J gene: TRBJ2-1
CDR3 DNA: TGTGCCACCAGTGACCTAGCTGAGGAGCAGTTCTTC
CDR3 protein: CATSDLAEEQFF

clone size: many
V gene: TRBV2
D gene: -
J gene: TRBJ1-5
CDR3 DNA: TGTGCCAGCAGTGAACGCAGGGTGAGCAATCAGCCCCAGCATTTT
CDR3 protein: CASSERRVSNQPQHF

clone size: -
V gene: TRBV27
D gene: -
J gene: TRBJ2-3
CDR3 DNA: TGTGCCAGCAGTGACCGGAACCCCGAGGCAGATACGCAGTATTTT
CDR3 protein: CASSDRNPEADTQYF

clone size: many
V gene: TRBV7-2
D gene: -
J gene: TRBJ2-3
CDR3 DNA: TGTGCCAGCAGCTTGAGGGCTAGCGACACAGATACGCAGTATTTT
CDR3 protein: CASSLRASDTDTQYF

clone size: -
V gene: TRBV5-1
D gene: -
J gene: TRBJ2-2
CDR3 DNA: TGCGCCAGCAGCCCCGCCGATAACACCGGGGAGCTGTTTTTT
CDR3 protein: CASSPADNTGELFF

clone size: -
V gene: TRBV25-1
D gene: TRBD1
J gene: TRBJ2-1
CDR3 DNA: TGTGCCAGCAGTGAAACCCCGGACAGGGGAGAGCAGTTCTTC
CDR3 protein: CASSETPDRGEQFF

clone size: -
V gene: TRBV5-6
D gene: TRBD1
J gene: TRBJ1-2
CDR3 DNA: TGTGCCAGCAGCCTGGGACAGGGGGTTTTTGGCTATGGCTACACCTTC
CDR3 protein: CASSLGQGVFGYGYTF

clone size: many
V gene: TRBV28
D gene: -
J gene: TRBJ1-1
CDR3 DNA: TGTGCCAGCAGTAGGGATCCCAACACTGAAGCTTTCTTT
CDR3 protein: CASSRDPNTEAFF

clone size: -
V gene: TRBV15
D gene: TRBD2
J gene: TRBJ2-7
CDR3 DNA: TGTGCCACCAGCAGAGAACGACTAGCGGGTAGCCTGGGGGAGCAGTACTTC
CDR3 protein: CATSRERLAGSLGEQYF

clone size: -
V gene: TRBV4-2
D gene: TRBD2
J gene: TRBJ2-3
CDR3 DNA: TGTGCCAGCAGCTTCCAAGCGGGGGCCACAGATACGCAGTATTTT
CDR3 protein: CASSFQAGATDTQYF

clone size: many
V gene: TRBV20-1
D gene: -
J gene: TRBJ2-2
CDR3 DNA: TGCAGTGCTAGAGGAGTGAGCAGCACCGGGGAGCTGTTTTTT
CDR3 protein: CSARGVSSTGELFF

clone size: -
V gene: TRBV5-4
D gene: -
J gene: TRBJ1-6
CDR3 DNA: TGTGCCAGCACTTTGACAGGCGCCGGCTCCTATAATTCACCCCTCCACTTT
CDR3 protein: CASTLTGAGSYNSPLHF

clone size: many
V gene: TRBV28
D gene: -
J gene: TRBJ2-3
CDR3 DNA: TGTGCCAGCAGTCTCGGAAAGGGACCATACACAGATACGCAGTATTTT
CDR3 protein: CASSLGKGPYTDTQYF

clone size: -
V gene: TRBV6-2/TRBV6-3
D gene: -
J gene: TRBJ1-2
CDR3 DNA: TGTGCCAGCAGTTACTCGACAGGATCGCACGGCTACACCTTC
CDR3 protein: CASSYSTGSHGYTF

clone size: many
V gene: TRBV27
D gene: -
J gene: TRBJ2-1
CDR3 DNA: TGTGCCAGCAGTTTATACCGGACCTATACTGAGCAGTTCTTC
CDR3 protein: CASSLYRTYTEQFF

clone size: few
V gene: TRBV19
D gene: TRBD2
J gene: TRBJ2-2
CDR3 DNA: TGTGCCCCTCTCGGGGGAGGGCCTCCTTACACCGGGGAGCTGTTTTTT
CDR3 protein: CAPLGGGPPYTGELFF

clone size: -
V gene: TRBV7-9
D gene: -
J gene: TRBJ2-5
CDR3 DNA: TGTGCCAGCAGCTTAAGTGTCCGCCGGGGAGAGACCCAGAACTTC
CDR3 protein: CASSLSVRRGETQNF